One and the same sample provided the 9 T cell receptor beta chains below, sequenced in a study of blood T cell repertoires in COVID-19. Only in-frame clones appear in the TCRdb table, and some are missing; sequencing was by immunoSEQ multiplex PCR. The table includes roughly 100,000 clones, about four fifths detected once. Input material: peripheral blood. The receptors originated from an elderly man with COVID-19, enrolled during active disease.

Comment on this clone: An end of the junction differs from the germline gene, which may be a read error. The chain combines TRBV6-1 with TRBJ1-1; D remains unclear. Germline CDR1 is MNHNS and CDR2 is SASEGT. CDR3 size: 12 residues. CDR3: CASSERQASSLF. The DNA for the CDR3 is TGTGCCAGCAGTGAACGGCAGGCGTCCTCCCTGTTT.

In its sample, this clone was seen once. V usage is TRBV5-1 and J usage is TRBJ2-7; the match to TRBD2 covers 11 bases. The germline CDR1 and CDR2 sequences are SGHRS and YFSETQ. Trimming removed 4 bases from V and 3 bases from J; junction bases left unmatched: 6. The CDR3 covers 15 residues. In nucleotides, the CDR3 is TGCGCCAGCAGCGTCGCCGGGACTAGCGGCTACGAGCAGTACTTC. This encodes CASSVAGTSGYEQYF.

The genes are TRBV28 and TRBJ2-1; the match to TRBD2 covers 14 bases. Looked up from germline, CDR1 is MDHEN and CDR2 is SYDVKM. The CDR3 loop spans 19 amino acids. Unmatched junction bases numbered 13, after V lost 5 bases and J lost 4 bases. CDR3 sequence: CASSPPGTSGGRNYNEQFF. In DNA form, the CDR3 reads TGTGCCAGCAGTCCCCCCGGGACTAGCGGGGGCCGAAATTACAATGAGCAGTTCTTC.

The chain recombines TRBV24-1 with TRBJ2-2; 9 positions agree with TRBD1. In germline, CDR1 is KGHDR, CDR2 SFDVKD. This CDR3 has 17 residues. V shed 4 bases, J shed 4 bases, and the junction held 9 bases outside the gene matches. DNA of the CDR3: TGTGCCACCAGTGACACAACAGGGGGCGGGGGCACCGGGGAGCTGTTTTTT. This codes for CATSDTTGGGGTGELFF.

The rearrangement links TRBV2 to TRBJ2-1; 9 nucleotides line up with TRBD2. The CDR3 totals 18 residues. The germline CDR1 and CDR2 sequences are SNHLY and FYNNEI. The trim removed 6 bases at V and 0 bases at J, leaving 12 bases unmatched. CDR3 DNA: TGTGCCAGCAGCGCCGGATCTAGCGGGGTAAGCTCCTACAATGAGCAGTTCTTC. Translated: CASSAGSSGVSSYNEQFF.

This clone was counted a single time. The gene calls are TRBV6-2 or TRBV6-3 and TRBJ2-5; 11 bases agree with TRBD2. The germline gives CDR1 MNHEY, CDR2 SVGEGT. The CDR3 has 18 residues. V gave up 5 bases and J gave up 4 bases; unmatched junction bases: 15. The CDR3 region is CASSPLMVSGGAPETQYF. CDR3 bases: TGTGCCAGCAGTCCCCTTATGGTTAGCGGGGGGGCTCCAGAGACCCAGTACTTC.

The CDR3 region is CASSVGLGVIEDEQFF. The CDR3 nucleotides read TGTGCCAGCAGCGTCGGACTAGGGGTAATTGAAGATGAGCAGTTCTTC. The chain recombines TRBV9 with TRBJ2-1; 7 bases agree with TRBD2. CDR3 length equals 16 residues. Losses at the gene ends were 2 bases for V and 8 bases for J; bases not matched to a gene: 13. Germline V gives CDR1 SGDLS, CDR2 YYNGEE.

The chain is built from TRBV3-1 (or the pseudogene TRBV3-2) and TRBJ1-5; 9 nucleotides line up with TRBD1. With V trimmed by 0 bases and J by 6 bases, 3 bases remained unmatched. The CDR3 has 15 residues. Germline V CDR1 and CDR2: LGHDT, YNNKEL (reference sequence). This CDR3 is CASSQDGTGSQPQHF. CDR3 sequence (DNA): TGTGCCAGCAGCCAAGATGGGACAGGGTCTCAGCCCCAGCATTTT.

This clone turned up a few times. The chain employs TRBV7-9 and TRBJ2-7; 7 bases agree with TRBD1. Germline V CDR1 and CDR2: SEHNR, FQNEAQ (reference sequence). The CDR3 sequence is 15 residues long. Trimming cost V 5 bases and J 0 bases; bases outside gene matches: 7. The CDR3 DNA is TGTGCCAGCAGCATACCGGACAGGTACTCCTACGAGCAGTACTTC. Protein product: CASSIPDRYSYEQYF.